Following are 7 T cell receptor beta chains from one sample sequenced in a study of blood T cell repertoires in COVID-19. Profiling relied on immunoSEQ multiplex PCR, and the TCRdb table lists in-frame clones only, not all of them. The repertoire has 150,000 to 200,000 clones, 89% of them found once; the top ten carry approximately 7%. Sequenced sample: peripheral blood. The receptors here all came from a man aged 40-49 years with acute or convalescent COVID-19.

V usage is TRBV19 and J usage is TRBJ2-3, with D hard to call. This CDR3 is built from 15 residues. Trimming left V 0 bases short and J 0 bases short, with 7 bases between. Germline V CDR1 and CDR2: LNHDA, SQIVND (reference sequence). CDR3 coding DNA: TGTGCCAGTAGTATAGAAGCGTTGAGCACAGATACGCAGTATTTT. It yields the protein CASSIEALSTDTQYF.

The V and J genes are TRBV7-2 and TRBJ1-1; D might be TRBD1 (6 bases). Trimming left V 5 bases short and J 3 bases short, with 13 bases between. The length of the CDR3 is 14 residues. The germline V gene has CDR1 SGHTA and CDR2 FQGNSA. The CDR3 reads CASSPMGADTEAFF. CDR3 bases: TGTGCCAGCAGCCCAATGGGGGCTGACACTGAAGCTTTCTTT.

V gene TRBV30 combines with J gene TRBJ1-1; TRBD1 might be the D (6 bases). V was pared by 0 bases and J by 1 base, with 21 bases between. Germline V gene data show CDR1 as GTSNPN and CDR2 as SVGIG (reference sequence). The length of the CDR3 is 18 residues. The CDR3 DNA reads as TGTGCCTGGAGTGTAAGCCCCCTGAGGGGGGGGGCGAACACTGAAGCTTTCTTT. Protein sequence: CAWSVSPLRGGANTEAFF.

CDR3 DNA sequence: TGTGCCAGCAGTGAAGGACAGCGAAATGAAAAACTGTTTTTT. Protein product: CASSEGQRNEKLFF. The V call is TRBV2, the J call TRBJ1-4; D is possibly TRBD1 (5 bases). Germline CDR1 reads SNHLY; CDR2 reads FYNNEI. V gave up 1 base and J gave up 5 bases, with 8 bases separating them. The CDR3 runs 14 residues.

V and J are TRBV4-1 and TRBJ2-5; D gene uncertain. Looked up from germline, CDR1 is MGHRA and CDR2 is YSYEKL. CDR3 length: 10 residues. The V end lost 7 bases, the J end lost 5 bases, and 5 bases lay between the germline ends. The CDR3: CASIRETQYF. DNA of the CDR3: TGCGCCAGCATTCGGGAGACCCAGTACTTC.

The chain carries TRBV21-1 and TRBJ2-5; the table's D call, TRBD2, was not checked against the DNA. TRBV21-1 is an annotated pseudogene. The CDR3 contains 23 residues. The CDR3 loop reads CASTIAPSSGGAAGLLIFETQYF. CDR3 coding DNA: TGTGCCAGCACCATAGCCCCGTCTAGCGGGGGGGCCGCTGGGCTGCTTATCTTCGAGACCCAGTACTTC.

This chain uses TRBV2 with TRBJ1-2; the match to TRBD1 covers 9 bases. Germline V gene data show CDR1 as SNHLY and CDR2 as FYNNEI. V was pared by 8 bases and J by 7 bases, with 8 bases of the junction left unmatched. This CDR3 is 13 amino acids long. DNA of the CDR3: TGTGCCAGCCAGGGACAGGGAGGGTCTGGCTACACCTTC. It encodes CASQGQGGSGYTF.